Listed here are 31 T cell receptor beta chains from one sample, sequenced in a study of T cell repertoires in cytomegalovirus infection. TCRdb re-called the reads with MiXCR, one entry per CDR3 protein. This table has 350,000 to 500,000 distinct CDR3 sequences, 30% to 40% appearing once. Sequenced sample: PBMCs. Every receptor here comes from a human donor in good health (CMV status not recorded). Some clones in this sample may be carry-over from other donors' samples.

About this clonotype: A much larger clone lies one base from this, so it may be a read error. The chain recombines TRBV7-2 with TRBJ2-7; D possibly corresponds to TRBD2 (5 bases). The CDR3 spans 15 residues. Germline-derived CDR1 and CDR2 are SGHTA and FQGNSA. Trimming took 5 bases from V and 3 from J, leaving 17 bases between them. CDR3 amino acids: CASSMSVGDRYEQYF. The CDR3 region has the DNA TGTGCCAGCAGCATGTCGGTCGGGGATCGCTACGAGCAGTACTTC.

The genes are TRBV20-1 and TRBJ1-3, with D possibly TRBD1 on 5 matching bases. V was trimmed by 1 base and J by 3 bases, leaving 7 bases between them. CDR1 and CDR2 (germline): DFQATT, SNEGSKA (reference sequence). The CDR3 length is 13 residues. In DNA form, the CDR3 reads TGCAGTGCTAGAGGGGGGAATGGAAACACCATATATTTT. Translated: CSARGGNGNTIYF.

The chain couples TRBV20-1 to TRBJ1-1; 9 bases line up with TRBD1. Trimming at V came to 6 bases and at J to 10 bases, leaving 9 bases not matched to a gene. The length of the CDR3 is 12 residues. CDR1 and CDR2 from the germline V gene are DFQATT and SNEGSKA (reference sequence). For the CDR3, the DNA is TGCAGTGCAGTGACAGGGGGTTCCGGAGCTTTCTTT. This encodes CSAVTGGSGAFF.

The V call is TRBV20-1, the J call TRBJ2-1; the D gene is possibly TRBD2 (5 bases). The ends were cut back, 8 bases at V and 1 base at J, with 9 bases in the middle. CDR1 DFQATT and CDR2 SNEGSKA come from the germline V gene (reference sequence). The CDR3 runs 12 residues. CDR3 region: CSSGVSYNEQFF. CDR3 nucleotide sequence: TGCAGTTCCGGGGTGTCCTACAATGAGCAGTTCTTC.

Concerning this clonotype itself: This may be a read error: a much more frequent sequence differs by one nucleotide. The chain joins TRBV7-6 to TRBJ2-1; 11 nucleotides agree with TRBD1. CDR1 and CDR2 (germline): SGHVS, FNYEAQ. The CDR3 sequence is 18 residues long. CDR3 amino acids: CASSYRTGGMKRYNEPFF. The DNA for the CDR3 is TGTGCCAGCAGCTACCGGACAGGGGGCATGAAAAGGTACAATGAGCCGTTCTTC.

The CDR3, as DNA: TGCGCCAGCAGCCAACTACAGGCAATCTCTGGAAACACCATATATTTT. Its translation is CASSQLQAISGNTIYF. This chain links TRBV4-1 with TRBJ1-3, with D perhaps TRBD1 (5 bases). Deletions cut 2 bases from V and 0 bases from J, with 11 bases between. This CDR3 has 16 amino acids. Germline V gene lookup returns CDR1 MGHRA and CDR2 YSYEKL.

The genes are TRBV11-2 and TRBJ1-3, with D tentatively TRBD1 (5 bases). Trimming cost V 0 bases and J 4 bases, with 13 bases left between them. The CDR3 sequence is 16 residues long. The germline gives CDR1 SGHAT, CDR2 FQNNGV. In DNA, the CDR3 is TGTGCCAGCAGCTTAGATGGCGGAAACAGGGGAAACACCATATATTTT. Translated, it gives CASSLDGGNRGNTIYF.

V gene TRBV4-1 combines with J gene TRBJ2-5, with D possibly matching TRBD2 (6 bases). There are 16 residues in the CDR3. V lost 1 base and J lost 0, with 12 bases in between. Germline lookup yields CDR1 MGHRA and CDR2 YSYEKL. DNA for the CDR3: TGCGCCAGCAGCCAAGGACTAGAAGGAGACCAAGAGACCCAGTACTTC. Amino acids: CASSQGLEGDQETQYF.

This clonotype was found a few times. This chain joins TRBV20-1 and TRBJ2-1; the D is unclear. V gave up 3 bases and J gave up 4 bases, with 7 bases separating them. The germline V gene has CDR1 DFQATT and CDR2 SNEGSKA (reference sequence). The CDR3 is 12 amino acids. The CDR3 region is CSASSGYNEQFF. For the CDR3, the DNA is TGCAGTGCTAGTAGTGGGTACAATGAGCAGTTCTTC.

This clonotype was recorded many times. The chain couples TRBV12-3 or TRBV12-4 to TRBJ1-6, with TRBD1 identical over 7 bases. The V gene end was trimmed by 4 bases and the J gene end by 4 bases; junction bases not matched to a gene: 7. The CDR3 has 16 residues. The DNA for the CDR3 is TGTGCCAGCAGTTCCCGGCCGGGACAGTATAATTCACCCCTCCACTTT. As protein: CASSSRPGQYNSPLHF.

For this clonotype: Mismatch with germline at one junction end may stem from a read error. V and J are TRBV19 and TRBJ1-1, with 7 positions matching TRBD1. CDR1 and CDR2 from the germline V gene are LNHDA and SQIVND (reference sequence). This CDR3 contains 13 residues. This CDR3 reads CDSRRQGWTEAFF. DNA of the CDR3: TGTGACAGTAGACGACAGGGTTGGACTGAAGCTTTCTTT. The full variable domain, rest sourced from reference TRBV19 and TRBJ1-1, is DGGITQSPKYLFRKEGQNVTLSCEQNLNHDAMYWYRQDPGQGLRLIYYSQIVNDFQKGDIAEGYSVSREKKESFPLTVTSAQKNPTAFYLCDSRRQGWTEAFFGQGTRLTVV.

The chain recombines TRBV6-1 with TRBJ2-7; D unclear. The CDR3 is 14 amino acids. V lost 6 bases and J lost 0, with 12 bases in between. Germline values: CDR1 MNHNS, CDR2 SASEGT. The CDR3 bases are TGTGCCAGCAGCCAAACCCAGAACTCCTACGAGCAGTACTTC. This codes for CASSQTQNSYEQYF.

This clonotype has a handful of counts. The chain links TRBV2 to TRBJ2-1; 12 nucleotides align to TRBD2. Looked up from germline, CDR1 is SNHLY and CDR2 is FYNNEI. V shed 4 bases, J shed 4 bases, and the junction held 2 bases outside the gene matches. This CDR3 contains 15 residues. The DNA for the CDR3 is TGTGCCAGCAGTGGAACTAGCGGGGGGTACAATGAGCAGTTCTTC. Amino acid sequence: CASSGTSGGYNEQFF.

This clonotype was recorded a few times. The conserved phenylalanine or tryptophan normally closing the CDR3 is absent here, so this likely arose from a read error. The chain recombines TRBV5-6 with TRBJ2-1; the D gene is possibly TRBD1 (7 bases). This CDR3 spans 16 amino acids. Germline V gene sequence: CDR1 SGHDT, CDR2 YYEEEE. The ends were cut back, 2 bases at V and 4 bases at J, with 16 bases in the middle. CDR3 bases: TGTGCCAGCAGCTTAGCCGCGGGGACAGCTTACAATGAGCAGTTCTTA. Protein: CASSLAAGTAYNEQFL.

This clonotype was seen a few times. This sequence joins TRBV7-6 and TRBJ2-3; 7 bases align to TRBD2. From germline, CDR1 is SGHVS and CDR2 FNYEAQ. The V gene end was trimmed by 1 base and the J gene end by 1 base; junction bases not matched to a gene: 8. The CDR3 sequence is 17 residues long. DNA for the CDR3: TGTGCCAGCAGCTTAGGGCCGCGGGGGACCGGCACAGATACGCAGTATTTT. Its protein product is CASSLGPRGTGTDTQYF.

The V gene is TRBV4-1, the J gene TRBJ2-3; D not resolved. V lost 0 bases and J 4 bases, leaving 8 bases between the germline ends. This CDR3 is 14 amino acids long. Looked up from germline, CDR1 is MGHRA and CDR2 is YSYEKL. The CDR3 is CASSQEKGPDTQYF. CDR3 in DNA: TGCGCCAGCAGCCAAGAGAAGGGCCCAGATACGCAGTATTTT.

Concerning this clonotype itself: This could be a read error, since a much larger clone is one nucleotide away. The gene calls are TRBV7-6 and TRBJ2-7; weak D call: TRBD1 (5 bases). CDR1 and CDR2 (germline): SGHVS, FNYEAQ. This CDR3 spans 15 amino acids. This chain's CDR3 is CASSLAGQGNDEQSF. CDR3 in DNA: TGTGCCAGCAGCTTAGCGGGGCAGGGTAACGACGAGCAGTCCTTC.

This clonotype was counted between two and nine times. The V call is TRBV24-1, the J call TRBJ2-1, with unresolved D. V was pared by 4 bases and J by 8 bases, with 14 bases between. CDR1 is KGHDR, CDR2 SFDVKD, per germline. The CDR3 extends over 14 amino acids. The CDR3 nucleotides read TGTGCCACCAGTGACCCCGCCAGTCCCGATGAGCAGTTCTTC. As protein: CATSDPASPDEQFF.

At least ten counts were recorded for this clonotype. The chain combines TRBV7-2 with TRBJ2-6; D not resolved. V shed 4 bases and J shed 2 bases, with 6 bases lying between them. Germline V gene sequence: CDR1 SGHTA, CDR2 FQGNSA. This CDR3 is built from 14 residues. The chain's CDR3 is CASSSNTGANVLTF. The CDR3, as DNA: TGTGCCAGCAGCTCCAACACTGGGGCCAACGTCCTGACTTTC.

With respect to this clonotype: This could be a read error, since a much larger clone is one nucleotide away. The chain combines TRBV7-2 with TRBJ2-1, with TRBD2 matching 10 bases. The CDR3 is 15 amino acids. CDR1 is SGHTA and CDR2 is FQGNSA in the germline V gene. CDR3 sequence: CGSTELAGANNEQFF. CDR3 in DNA: TGTGGCAGCACCGAGCTAGCGGGGGCCAACAATGAGCAGTTCTTC.

The chain couples TRBV20-1 to TRBJ2-4, with 9 positions matching TRBD1. J gave up 0 bases and V 2 bases, and 8 bases lay outside the gene matches. There are 17 residues in the CDR3. Germline CDR1 and CDR2: DFQATT and SNEGSKA (reference sequence). Written as DNA, the CDR3 is TGCAGTGCTAGACGGTCCGGGACAGGGCTAGCCAAAAACATTCAGTACTTC. It specifies CSARRSGTGLAKNIQYF.

The table lists this clonotype with a few counts. This chain links TRBV7-9 with TRBJ1-4; D call uncertain. Germline assignment: CDR1 SEHNR and CDR2 FQNEAQ (reference sequence). Trimming left V 4 bases short and J 8 bases short, with 11 bases between. The CDR3 runs 13 residues. CDR3 sequence reads: CASSWEYGEKLFF. CDR3 DNA sequence: TGTGCCAGCAGCTGGGAGTACGGGGAAAAACTGTTTTTT.

In this sample, this clonotype turned up many times. This rearrangement joins TRBV19 to TRBJ1-2, with a possible D match to TRBD1 (6 bases). V gave up 8 bases and J gave up 6 bases, with 22 bases separating them. CDR1 is LNHDA, CDR2 SQIVND, per germline (reference sequence). The CDR3 contains 15 residues. The CDR3 DNA reads as TGTGCCAGTTTCGCAGGGGCGCAAAACAACAATGGCTACACCTTC. Its protein product is CASFAGAQNNNGYTF. Based on the CDR3 plus reference TRBV19 and TRBJ1-2, the full variable domain is DGGITQSPKYLFRKEGQNVTLSCEQNLNHDAMYWYRQDPGQGLRLIYYSQIVNDFQKGDIAEGYSVSREKKESFPLTVTSAQKNPTAFYLCASFAGAQNNNGYTFGSGTRLTVV.

In this sample, this clonotype turned up a few times. The genes are TRBV7-2 and TRBJ1-2; D call uncertain. Trimming stripped 3 bases from V and 2 bases from J, with 22 bases between. Germline V gene lookup returns CDR1 SGHTA and CDR2 FQGNSA. The CDR3 spans 18 residues. The CDR3 nucleotides read TGTGCCAGCAGCTTCCCTAGCGCTAGCGAATGGCTAAACTATGGCTACACCTTC. It translates to CASSFPSASEWLNYGYTF.

This clonotype was recorded once. As the CDR3 is not closed by the conserved phenylalanine or tryptophan, this likely results from a read error. V gene TRBV24-1 combines with J gene TRBJ2-1, with TRBD1 matching 9 bases. The V gene end was trimmed by 4 bases and the J gene end by 7 bases; junction bases not matched to a gene: 10. This CDR3 region has 16 residues. Germline V gene data show CDR1 as KGHDR and CDR2 as SFDVKD. The CDR3 sequence is CATSEYTGTGSNEQFL. Written as DNA, the CDR3 is TGTGCCACCAGTGAGTACACCGGGACAGGGTCGAATGAGCAGTTCTTA.

In this sample, this clonotype turned up many times. The chain employs TRBV7-6 and TRBJ2-3; 8 bases are a match to TRBD2. Germline trimming cut 5 bases from V and 8 bases from J; bases unmatched to any gene: 21. Germline CDR1 reads SGHVS; CDR2 reads FNYEAQ. This CDR3 is built from 18 residues. The CDR3 is CASSQEASSRTREGTQYF. The CDR3 bases are TGTGCCAGCAGCCAGGAGGCTAGTTCCCGGACACGGGAGGGTACGCAGTATTTT.

This sequence joins TRBV12-3 or TRBV12-4 and TRBJ2-1; 14 bases are shared with TRBD2. V lost 5 bases, J lost 7 bases, and 4 bases stayed unmatched. This CDR3 is built from 15 residues. The CDR3 nucleotides are TGTGCCAGCAGTAAGACTAGCGGGGGGGTTAATGAGCAGTTCTTC. Translating it yields CASSKTSGGVNEQFF.

This clonotype was seen a handful of times. The V call is TRBV2, the J call TRBJ1-4; D unclear. The V end was cut by 6 bases, the J end by 0 bases, with 14 bases between. Germline loops: CDR1 SNHLY, CDR2 FYNNEI. The CDR3 extends over 16 amino acids. CDR3 coding DNA: TGTGCCAGCAGACTACCAGACGGTGCAACTAATGAAAAACTGTTTTTT. Protein product: CASRLPDGATNEKLFF. Combining the CDR3 with reference TRBV2 and TRBJ1-4 gives the whole variable domain EPEVTQTPSHQVTQMGQEVILRCVPISNHLYFYWYRQILGQKVEFLVSFYNNEISEKSEIFDDQFSVERPDGSNFTLKIRSTKLEDSAMYFCASRLPDGATNEKLFFGSGTQLSVL.

A word on this clonotype: The junction departs from the called germline gene at one end, perhaps through a read error. The V call is TRBV6-2 or TRBV6-3, the J call TRBJ1-2, with 7 bases matching TRBD1. Germline CDR1 MNHEY, CDR2 SVGEGT. The CDR3 contains 14 residues. The DNA for the CDR3 is TGTTCCAGCAGTCGGGGGGACAGTAACTATGGCTACACCTTC. Translation: CSSSRGDSNYGYTF.

The V and J genes are TRBV7-6 and TRBJ2-3; tentative D call: TRBD1 (5 bases). The CDR3 has 15 residues. Trimming removed 1 base at V and 6 bases at J, with 14 bases between. Germline V gives CDR1 SGHVS, CDR2 FNYEAQ. The CDR3 region is CASSLEDPGLDTQYF. The CDR3 DNA sequence: TGTGCCAGCAGCTTAGAGGACCCAGGGCTGGATACGCAGTATTTT.

The V and J genes are TRBV12-5 and TRBJ2-2, with D uncertain. Trimming pared 6 bases from V and 3 bases from J, leaving 5 bases between. The CDR3 has 12 residues. Germline-derived CDR1 and CDR2 are LGHNT and FRNRAP. This CDR3 is CASGSHTGELFF. The CDR3 coding sequence is TGTGCTAGTGGCAGTCACACCGGGGAGCTGTTTTTT.